One sample yielded the 20 T cell receptor beta chains listed below, sequenced in a study of T cells in Graves' hyperthyroidism and ophthalmopathy. Amplified TCR beta CDR3 regions derived from RNA transcripts. In the first-round RT-PCR of the TCR CDR3, the HTBI primer set was used. TCRdb processed the multiplex PCR reads anew with MiXCR; each CDR3 protein has one entry. This sample has 600,000 to 750,000 distinct CDR3 sequences, with about 18% found just once. What was sequenced was blood. The receptors stem from a man in his fifties or sixties with Graves' hyperthyroidism.

This clonotype was seen a few times. The chain couples TRBV6-1 to TRBJ2-7; D ambiguous. There are 12 residues in the CDR3. The germline V gene encodes CDR1 MNHNS and CDR2 SASEGT. The ends were cut back, 2 bases at V and 7 bases at J, with 9 bases in the middle. CDR3 amino acids: CASSEFQKEQYF. CDR3 nucleotides: TGTGCCAGCAGTGAATTCCAGAAAGAGCAGTACTTC.

The rearrangement joins TRBV6-2 or TRBV6-3 to TRBJ1-2; the match to TRBD1 covers 7 bases. CDR3 length: 13 residues. Germline CDR1 is MNHEY and CDR2 is SVGEGT. V gave up 10 bases and J gave up 7 bases; unmatched junction bases: 12. DNA of the CDR3: TGTGCCATCACTTGGGACAGTCTCTCTGGCTACACCTTC. It specifies CAITWDSLSGYTF.

The V call is TRBV6-5, the J call TRBJ2-1; the match to TRBD2 covers 14 bases. Germline trimming cut 5 bases from V and 5 bases from J; bases unmatched to any gene: 14. Looked up from germline, CDR1 is MNHEY and CDR2 is SVGAGI. The CDR3 contains 19 residues. In DNA form, the CDR3 reads TGTGCCAGCAGTCTACGGGCGGGACTAGCGGGAGACCGCGACAATGAGCAGTTCTTC. Translation gives CASSLRAGLAGDRDNEQFF.

CDR3 residues: CASINSYNEQFF. In DNA, the CDR3 is TGTGCCAGTATTAACAGCTACAATGAGCAGTTCTTC. The chain carries TRBV19 and TRBJ2-1; no reliable D call. The CDR3 is 12 amino acids. Germline assignment: CDR1 LNHDA and CDR2 SQIVND (reference sequence). Trimming left V 7 bases short and J 3 bases short, with 7 bases between.

The rearrangement links TRBV6-1 to TRBJ1-6; 11 bases map to TRBD1. CDR3 length: 17 residues. After removal of 8 bases from V and 4 bases from J, the junction contained 10 bases not matched to a gene. Germline V gene lookup returns CDR1 MNHNS and CDR2 SASEGT. The CDR3 loop is CASGYLDRGPYNSPLHF. DNA of the CDR3: TGTGCCAGCGGCTATTTGGACAGGGGGCCTTATAATTCACCCCTCCACTTT.

There are many counts of this clonotype. In nucleotides, the CDR3 is TGTGCCAGCAGCTTTGGGACTTACGAGCAGTACTTC. It codes for CASSFGTYEQYF. The chain has TRBV11-2 and TRBJ2-7, with D maybe TRBD2 (6 bases). CDR3 length equals 12 residues. The V gene lost 3 bases and the J gene lost 4 bases, with 7 bases spanning the gap. CDR1 SGHAT and CDR2 FQNNGV come from the germline V gene.

There are many counts of this clonotype. The rearrangement links TRBV10-3 to TRBJ2-3, with a possible D match to TRBD2 (6 bases). Germline CDR1 ENHRY, CDR2 SYGVKD. The CDR3 consists of 14 residues. The V gene lost 10 bases and the J gene lost 0 bases, with 14 bases spanning the gap. CDR3 residues: CATGGDLSTDTQYF. DNA of the CDR3: TGTGCCACCGGGGGAGACCTTAGCACAGATACGCAGTATTTT.

This clonotype was seen a handful of times. V gene TRBV12-3 or TRBV12-4 combines with J gene TRBJ2-1, with 10 bases identical to TRBD2. CDR3 length: 16 amino acids. Losses at the gene ends were 4 bases for V and 4 bases for J; bases not matched to a gene: 7. In nucleotides, the CDR3 is TGTGCCAGCAGTTCTATAGCGGGAGGCACATACAATGAGCAGTTCTTC. Amino acids: CASSSIAGGTYNEQFF.

V gene TRBV4-2 combines with J gene TRBJ1-6, with D hard to call. This CDR3 region has 16 residues. CDR1 and CDR2 from the germline V gene are LGHNA and YNFKEQ. The V and J ends lost 1 base and 0 bases respectively, with 7 bases between them. The CDR3 region is CASSQAAGSYNSPLHF. The CDR3 region has the DNA TGTGCCAGCAGCCAAGCGGCCGGCTCCTATAATTCACCCCTCCACTTT.

This clonotype was found a few times. The V gene is TRBV12-3 or TRBV12-4, the J gene TRBJ2-2; tentatively, D is TRBD1 or TRBD2 (6 bases each). This CDR3 region has 12 residues. V shed 8 bases and J shed 6 bases, with 10 bases lying between them. CDR3 in amino acids: CASDRGAGELFF. The CDR3 bases are TGTGCCAGCGATAGGGGGGCCGGGGAGCTGTTTTTT.

This clonotype was detected a few times. This chain joins TRBV7-9 and TRBJ2-3, with 9 bases that match TRBD1. This CDR3 comprises 15 residues. V was clipped by 5 bases and J by 5 bases; unmatched bases: 8. The germline CDR1 and CDR2 sequences are SEHNR and FQNEAQ (reference sequence). CDR3 bases: TGTGCCAGCAGCCCCATTACAGGGGGCAGAGATACGCAGTATTTT. Residues: CASSPITGGRDTQYF.

This clonotype was found many times. The V gene is TRBV6-1, the J gene TRBJ2-7; TRBD1 might be the D (6 bases). Germline loops: CDR1 MNHNS, CDR2 SASEGT. Deletions cut 5 bases from V and 1 base from J, with 15 bases between. This CDR3 region has 15 residues. In nucleotides, the CDR3 is TGTGCCAGCAGTCGAACAGGGTCGGGATCCTACGAGCAGTACTTC. This translates into CASSRTGSGSYEQYF.

There are many counts of this clonotype. The gene calls are TRBV6-1 and TRBJ2-5, with 8 bases matching TRBD1. Looked up from germline, CDR1 is MNHNS and CDR2 is SASEGT. The CDR3 has 15 residues. V lost 5 bases, J lost 5 bases, and 10 bases stayed unmatched. CDR3 loop: CASSKIRGLMETQYF. The CDR3 nucleotides read TGTGCCAGCAGTAAGATCAGGGGGCTGATGGAGACCCAGTACTTC.

This clonotype has a count of ten or more. V and J are TRBV29-1 and TRBJ2-1, with 10 bases fitting TRBD2. V shed 3 bases, J shed 3 bases, and the junction held 2 bases outside the gene matches. The V gene's germline CDR1 is SQVTM and CDR2 ANQGSEA. The CDR3 runs to 14 residues. CDR3 bases: TGCAGCGTTGAGAGGACTAGCGGCTACAATGAGCAGTTCTTC. Its protein is CSVERTSGYNEQFF.

This clonotype was observed many times. V gene TRBV11-2 combines with J gene TRBJ1-1; D uncertain. Germline lookup yields CDR1 SGHAT and CDR2 FQNNGV. The CDR3 extends over 15 amino acids. V lost 3 bases to trimming and J lost 4 bases, with 15 bases between them. Written as DNA, the CDR3 is TGTGCCAGCAGCTTCGATCCGACCCTGGGCACTGAAGCTTTCTTT. The encoded protein is CASSFDPTLGTEAFF.

The rearrangement uses TRBV12-3 or TRBV12-4 and TRBJ1-5; D unresolved. V lost 3 bases, J lost 0 bases, and 15 bases lay in between. The CDR3 is 17 amino acids. DNA for the CDR3: TGTGCCAGCAGTTTCTCCTACGACCCTTATAGCAATCAGCCCCAGCATTTT. This translates into CASSFSYDPYSNQPQHF.

In this sample, this clonotype turned up many times. Here the CDR3 DNA reads TGTGCCAGCAGTTTTGGACATTACTACGAGCAGTACTTC. This sequence encodes CASSFGHYYEQYF. This rearrangement joins TRBV12-3 or TRBV12-4 to TRBJ2-7, with D possibly matching TRBD1 (5 bases). The CDR3 is 13 amino acids. The germline V and J ends were trimmed by 3 bases and 3 bases, with 9 bases remaining between them.

The sample holds a few counts of this clonotype. The CDR3 sequence is CASSLRPRDDEQYF. DNA for the CDR3: TGTGCCAGCAGCTTGCGGCCTCGGGACGACGAGCAGTACTTC. The J gene is TRBJ2-7, the V gene TRBV5-5; D may correspond to TRBD1 or TRBD2 (5 bases each). CDR1 and CDR2 from the germline V gene are SGHKS and YYEKEE (reference sequence). V gave up 1 base and J gave up 5 bases, with 13 bases separating them. The length of the CDR3 is 14 residues. The complete variable domain, with remaining parts taken from reference TRBV5-5 and TRBJ2-7, reads DAGVTQSPTHLIKTRGQQVTLRCSPISGHKSVSWYQQVLGQGPQFIFQYYEKEERGRGNFPDRFSARQFPNYSSELNVNALLLGDSALYLCASSLRPRDDEQYFGPGTRLTVT.

This clonotype was seen a single time. A read error may explain this, as a much larger clone is one base away. This chain's CDR3 is CSARSDNSYEEYF. The CDR3 coding sequence is TGCAGTGCTAGATCGGACAACTCCTACGAGGAGTACTTC. The chain combines TRBV20-1 with TRBJ2-7, with D maybe TRBD1 (5 bases). Germline CDR1 is DFQATT and CDR2 is SNEGSKA (reference sequence). The length of the CDR3 is 13 residues.

V and J are TRBV20-1 and TRBJ1-1; TRBD1 matches at 7 bases. Unmatched junction bases numbered 1, after V lost 8 bases and J lost 1 base. Per germline, CDR1 DFQATT and CDR2 SNEGSKA (reference sequence). The CDR3 consists of 11 residues. The CDR3 is CSPGGNTEAFF. For the CDR3, the DNA is TGCAGTCCAGGGGGGAACACTGAAGCTTTCTTT.